A selection of T cell receptor beta chains follows, all from one sample in a study of tumor and adjacent non-tumor tissue in lung cancer. TCRdb re-called the multiplex PCR reads through MiXCR, storing one row per CDR3 protein. The repertoire holds 90,000 to 130,000 distinct CDR3 sequences, with roughly 84% as singletons. Sample: lung tumor tissue. The receptors shown here come from a man between 65 and 85 years old with non-small cell lung cancer. The CDR3 runs from the conserved cysteine through the conserved F or W. D genes are given only for firm matches. Some rows have no size entry. The others give once, few or many, or a class for an expanded clone.

clone_size,d_call,v_call,j_call,cdr3_length,cdr3_aa,cdr3_nt
-,TRBD2,TRBV7-8,TRBJ2-7,15,CASSQGLAGTYEQYF,TGTGCCAGCAGTCAAGGACTAGCGGGCACCTACGAGCAGTACTTC
-,-,TRBV30,TRBJ1-4,16,CAWSTRRGGASEKLFF,TGTGCCTGGAGCACCAGGAGGGGGGGCGCGAGTGAAAAACTGTTTTTT
-,-,TRBV11-2,TRBJ2-2,15,CASSPVAGGAGELFF,-
-,-,TRBV6-2/TRBV6-3,TRBJ2-1,15,CASSPELGNTNEQSF,TGTGCTAGCAGTCCGGAACTAGGCAATACCAATGAGCAGTCCTTC
-,-,TRBV6-1,TRBJ1-5,15,CVSSDWGEWRQPQHF,TGTGTCAGCAGTGATTGGGGGGAATGGCGTCAGCCCCAGCATTTT
many,TRBD2,TRBV5-1,TRBJ2-7,16,CASSLAGVAGGYEQYF,TGCGCCAGCAGCTTGGCCGGAGTGGCGGGGGGCTACGAGCAGTACTTC
-,-,TRBV12-3/TRBV12-4,TRBJ2-7,15,CASSTSTGRHYEQYF,TGTGCCAGCAGTACCTCAACAGGAAGACACTACGAGCAGTACTTC
many,-,TRBV9,TRBJ2-4,16,CASQYPRPGGGNIQYF,TGTGCCAGCCAATACCCCCGCCCAGGGGGAGGAAACATTCAGTACTTC
-,-,TRBV2,TRBJ2-2,13,CASNPGVTGELFF,TGTGCCAGCAATCCGGGGGTCACCGGGGAGCTCTTTTTT
-,-,TRBV11-2,TRBJ1-1,14,CAITRARGNTEAFF,TGTGCCATCACTAGGGCGAGGGGAAACACTGAAGCTTTCTTT
-,TRBD2,TRBV4-1,TRBJ2-7,16,CSSNWTLAGEGDEQYF,TGCTCCAGTAACTGGACACTAGCGGGAGAGGGGGACGAGCAGTACTTC
-,-,TRBV14,TRBJ1-1,15,CVSSQAWAGNNEVFF,TGTGTCAGCAGCCAAGCGTGGGCGGGGAACAATGAAGTTTTCTTT
-,-,TRBV12-3/TRBV12-4,TRBJ2-6,15,CASTLGSARANVLTF,TGTGCCAGCACCCTAGGAAGCGCTAGGGCCAACGTCCTGACTTTC
-,-,TRBV29-1,TRBJ2-5,13,CSVADKFRETQYF,TGCAGCGTGGCCGACAAGTTCCGTGAGACCCAGTACTTC
few,-,TRBV6-6,TRBJ1-1,14,CASSYIYRETEAFF,TGTGCCAGCAGTTACATCTACAGGGAGACTGAAGCTTTCTTT
-,-,TRBV11-2,TRBJ2-2,14,CASNLVSQSGEQFF,TGTGCCAGCAACCTGGTCAGTCAATCCGGGGAGCAGTTTTTT
many,TRBD2,TRBV5-8,TRBJ2-5,15,CASSLAVAGVETQYF,TGTGCCAGCAGCTTGGCGGTAGCGGGTGTGGAGACCCAGTACTTC
-,-,TRBV6-6,TRBJ2-4,16,CASSGDQGFAKNIQYF,TGTGCCAGCAGTGGCGATCAGGGGTTTGCCAAAAACATTCAGTACTTC
once,TRBD1,TRBV6-5,TRBJ1-2,16,CASSYCETGQLSGYTF,TGTGCCAGCAGTTACTGCGAGACAGGGCAGCTGAGTGGCTACACCTTC
-,TRBD2,TRBV29-1,TRBJ2-2,14,CITDVAGGTGELFF,TGCATCACTGACGTAGCGGGGGGCACAGGGGAGCTGTTTTTT
-,TRBD1,TRBV4-1,TRBJ2-2,15,CASSLTQGGSGELFF,TGCGCCAGCAGCCTCACACAGGGGGGCTCCGGGGAGCTGTTTTTT
-,-,TRBV4-1,TRBJ1-3,16,CSSSQDLLGAGNTIYF,TGCTCCAGCAGTCAAGATCTTCTTGGGGCTGGAAACACCATATATTTT
-,-,TRBV29-1,TRBJ2-7,10,CSVGSYKQYF,TGCAGCGTCGGGAGCTACAAGCAGTACTTC
-,-,TRBV11-3,TRBJ1-3,13,CASRLRSGNAIYF,TGTGCCAGCAGACTCCGATCTGGTAACGCCATATATTTT
-,-,TRBV5-4,TRBJ2-5,16,CATSLLKGITRETQYF,TGTGCCACTAGCCTTCTAAAGGGGATAACGAGAGAGACCCAGTACTTC
-,-,TRBV5-6,TRBJ1-2,15,CANSRIDRVNYGYTF,TGTGCCAACAGCAGAATCGATAGAGTTAATTATGGCTACACTTTC
-,-,TRBV29-1,TRBJ2-2,13,CSVDQRNAGELFF,TGCAGTGTTGACCAGAGGAACGCCGGGGAGCTGTTTTTT
few,TRBD1,TRBV12-3/TRBV12-4,TRBJ2-1,12,CASSRDSNEQFF,TGTGCCAGCAGCCGGGACAGCAATGAGCAGTTCTTC
-,-,TRBV7-9,TRBJ2-2,15,CASSSGRTNTGELFF,TGTGCCAGTAGCTCGGGACGGACCAACACCGGGGAGCTGTTTTTT
-,-,TRBV6-5,TRBJ2-7,15,CVSSSSWPRGYEQYF,TGTGTCAGCAGTAGTTCCTGGCCCCGGGGCTACGAGCAGTACTTC
-,-,TRBV6-1,TRBJ2-5,15,CASSESAVGRETQYF,TGTGCAAGCAGTGAAAGCGCTGTGGGGCGGGAGACCCAGTACTTC
-,TRBD2,TRBV4-2,TRBJ2-7,16,CASSPLGLSGGREQYF,TGTGCCAGCAGCCCACTGGGACTATCGGGAGGAAGGGAGCAGTACTTC
-,-,TRBV6-5,TRBJ1-2,14,CVCSYSGQGYGYTF,TGTGTCTGCAGTTACTCGGGACAAGGGTATGGCTACACCTTC
once,TRBD2,TRBV6-5,TRBJ2-1,14,CASTGGLAGGEQFF,TGCGCCAGCACTGGGGGACTAGCGGGCGGCGAGCAGTTCTTC
-,-,TRBV5-1,TRBJ1-5,15,CASSLTRHFFQAQHF,TGCGCCAGCAGCTTGACCCGACATTTTTTTCAGGCCCAGCATTTT
-,-,TRBV5-5,TRBJ2-2,17,CATSLVGSKRGTGELFF,TGTGCCACCAGCTTGGTTGGTAGCAAGAGGGGCACCGGGGAGCTGTTTTTT
-,TRBD2,TRBV4-1,TRBJ2-5,16,CASSHLGLVNQETQYF,TGCGCGAGCAGCCACTTGGGACTAGTGAATCAAGAGACCCAGTACTTC
-,-,TRBV11-3,TRBJ2-7,12,CGTSLVFYEQYF,TGTGGAACCAGCTTAGTTTTTTACGAGCAGTACTTC
-,-,TRBV6-5,TRBJ2-2,11,CASTKHWQLFF,TGTGCCAGCACCAAGCACTGGCAGCTGTTTTTT
-,TRBD1,TRBV11-1,TRBJ2-1,16,CASSPRPGQGPFEQLF,TGTGCCAGCAGCCCCCGGCCGGGACAGGGGCCATTTGAGCAGCTCTTC
-,-,TRBV4-1,TRBJ2-1,15,CASSLGSSGRNKQLF,TGCGCCAGCAGCCTAGGGAGTTCAGGGCGGAATAAGCAGTTATTC
-,TRBD2,TRBV29-1,TRBJ2-7,14,CSVRGGTTTYDQYF,TGCAGCGTGCGGGGCGGGACTACAACCTACGATCAGTACTTC
-,-,TRBV10-1,TRBJ2-3,15,CTSSESKQATDTQYF,TGCACCAGCAGTGAGTCGAAACAGGCCACAGATACACAGTATTTT
-,TRBD1,TRBV10-2,TRBJ2-3,15,CASSNPGQDTDTRYF,TGCGCCAGCAGCAATCCGGGACAGGACACAGATACGCGGTATTTT
-,-,TRBV6-5,TRBJ1-2,17,CASSYLRGGSINYGYTF,TGTGCCAGCAGTTACTTACGGGGTGGGAGTATCAACTATGGCTACACCTTC
-,-,TRBV6-6,TRBJ2-7,14,CASRGKRETYELYF,TGTGCCAGCAGGGGCAAAAGGGAGACCTACGAGCTGTATTTC
-,-,TRBV11-2,TRBJ2-7,13,CASSQWGEREQYF,TGTGCCAGCAGCCAATGGGGAGAGCGCGAGCAGTACTTC
-,-,TRBV4-3,TRBJ2-1,15,CTSSHRLADYNEQFF,TGCACCAGCAGTCACAGATTAGCAGATTACAATGAGCAGTTCTTC
-,-,TRBV5-5,TRBJ1-2,14,CARSLVLRTQGYTF,TGTGCCAGGAGCTTGGTTCTAAGGACTCAAGGCTACACCTTC
-,-,TRBV28,TRBJ2-4,15,CASIPRRINKNIQYF,TGTGCCAGCATTCCCAGGAGGATCAACAAAAATATTCAATACTTC
-,-,TRBV6-5,TRBJ2-2,15,CASNYTIDGTRELFF,TGTGCCAGCAATTACACCATTGACGGAACCCGGGAGCTGTTTTTT
once,-,TRBV10-2,TRBJ2-5,15,CVSGDMGRGEEIKYF,TGCGTCAGCGGAGATATGGGACGGGGAGAAGAGATCAAGTACTTC
-,TRBD1,TRBV6-5,TRBJ2-7,16,CISRHTGGQVAYEQYF,TGTATCAGCAGACACACTGGGGGACAGGTAGCCTACGAGCAGTACTTC
few,-,TRBV11-3,TRBJ1-2,13,CASSRSGIHGCTF,TGTGCCAGCAGCCGATCAGGGATACATGGCTGCACCTTC
-,-,TRBV4-3,TRBJ2-7,14,CTSSEGASFYEQYF,TGCACCAGCAGCGAAGGGGCTAGTTTCTACGAGCAGTACTTC
-,-,TRBV6-1,TRBJ2-7,15,CASTTASDSYYEQHF,TGTGCCAGCACGACGGCATCCGACAGCTACTACGAGCAGCACTTC
-,-,TRBV12-5,TRBJ1-5,18,CATGLVLSAPTDDQPQHF,TGTGCTACTGGTTTGGTCTTATCGGCACCCACGGACGATCAGCCCCAGCATTTT
-,-,TRBV4-3,TRBJ2-1,17,CASSRDPARAEYNEQSF,TGCGCCAGCAGCCGAGACCCAGCGAGAGCTGAATACAATGAGCAGTCCTTC
-,-,TRBV29-1,TRBJ2-4,14,CSVDNMLAENIQYF,TGCAGCGTTGATAACATGCTAGCCGAAAACATTCAGTACTTC